This record looks at one T cell receptor (beta chain) sequence and its context. Per the germline V gene, CDR1 is SGDLS and CDR2 is YYNGEE. The V end was cut by 5 bases, the J end by 1 base, with 18 bases between. This CDR3 has 16 amino acids. Produced via immunoSEQ multiplex PCR; TCRdb's table is partial and in-frame only. Altogether roughly 420,000 clones are present, roughly 90% being singletons, with the ten largest covering around 0.91%. The sample comes from a study of blood T cell repertoires in COVID-19. Study context: Specimens from acute and convalescent COVID-19 originated in the United States, Italy and Spain.

What was sequenced was PBMCs or T cells enriched from blood (not recorded which). J is TRBJ2-5 and V is TRBV9; possibly TRBD2 for D (5 bases). The clonotype originates from a woman between 25 and 40 years old with acute COVID-19. CDR3 in amino acids: CASSRERGIPQETQYF. The CDR3 nucleotides are TGTGCCAGCAGTCGAGAACGAGGGATCCCCCAAGAGACCCAGTACTTC.